The T cell receptor (beta chain) described here comes from a study of blood T cells in healthy people across ages. Study outcomes and limitations: Diversity estimates from one million T cells were considered underestimates. It was not possible, with unsorted PBMCs, to conclusively compare naive and antigen-experienced cells. A strong correlation between TCR beta diversity and naive T cell percentage was seen.

Total RNA, at least 6 micrograms per sample, was extracted from PBMCs. CDR3 size: 12 residues. Trimming cost V 6 bases and J 8 bases, with 13 bases left between them. Germline CDR1 is SGHAT and CDR2 is FQDESV (reference sequence). Together with a sample-barcoded 5' primer, a J-beta primer mix was included in a second PCR lasting about 6 to 11 cycles. TCRdb called the 5' RACE reads again in MiXCR, with one record for every CDR3 protein. The sample has 450,000 to 700,000 distinct CDR3 sequences; 25% to 30% are singletons. A remark on this clonotype: Its antigen is still unknown.

The J gene is TRBJ1-2, the V gene TRBV11-1; D might be TRBD1 (6 bases). The sequenced material came from blood. This receptor was taken from a woman between 65 and 79 years old in good health. The CDR3 sequence: CASSSGARGYTF. CDR3 in DNA: TGTGCCAGCAGTTCGGGGGCGCGAGGCTACACCTTC.